These 28 T cell receptor beta chains came from one sample sequenced in a study of cytomegalovirus exposure and HLA in healthy donors. PCR employed 60 Vbeta and 13 Jbeta primers. Here immunoSEQ multiplex PCR was the method, and the copy in TCRdb shows in-frame clones only, minus some. The sample yields about 160,000 clones, less than 85% seen once. Source material: PBMCs. These receptors came from a boy younger than 10 in good health and CMV-seronegative.

This clone was seen a handful of times. This sequence joins TRBV5-1 and TRBJ2-1; 10 bases align to TRBD2. Germline V gives CDR1 SGHRS, CDR2 YFSETQ. Germline trimming cut 1 base from V and 10 bases from J; bases unmatched to any gene: 11. CDR3 length equals 16 residues. The CDR3 DNA is TGCGCCAGCAGCTTGACCACTAGCGGGACCGGGTGGGAGCAGTTCTTC. Its protein product is CASSLTTSGTGWEQFF.

This clone has a handful of counts. The chain employs TRBV7-9 and TRBJ1-5; D is perhaps TRBD1 (5 bases). Looked up from germline, CDR1 is SEHNR and CDR2 is FQNEAQ (reference sequence). Between the trimmed V and J ends, which lost 4 bases and 7 bases, there was a span of 14 bases. The CDR3 extends over 14 amino acids. The CDR3 protein is CASSYPGVGQPQHF. The DNA of the CDR3 is TGTGCCAGCAGCTATCCGGGGGTCGGGCAGCCCCAGCATTTT.

This chain links TRBV23-1 with TRBJ1-5; 9 bases fit TRBD1. TRBV23-1 is sorted into the ORF group, with uncertain function. The CDR3 loop spans 17 amino acids. Trimming cost V 4 bases and J 6 bases; bases outside gene matches: 13. CDR3 loop: CASSRSRDRVLCQPQHF. CDR3 nucleotide sequence: TGCGCCAGCAGTCGATCGCGGGACAGGGTGCTTTGTCAGCCCCAGCATTTT.

This clone has just one count. The V gene is TRBV27, the J gene TRBJ2-5, with D possibly being TRBD1 (6 bases). Germline lookup yields CDR1 MNHEY and CDR2 SMNVEV (reference sequence). This CDR3 spans 14 amino acids. V lost 2 bases to trimming and J lost 2 bases, with 9 bases between them. The CDR3, as DNA: TGTGCCAGCAGTTTAGGCGACAGGCAAGAGACCCAGTACTTC. This gives the protein CASSLGDRQETQYF.

The rearrangement joins TRBV10-3 to TRBJ2-1; D perhaps matches TRBD2 (6 bases). Germline V gene lookup returns CDR1 ENHRY and CDR2 SYGVKD. There are 15 residues in the CDR3. Trimming shortened V by 4 bases and J by 2 bases, and 12 bases separated the two germline ends. The CDR3 DNA sequence: TGTGCCATCAGTGGCGGGACGGTCGCCTACAATGAGCAGTTCTTC. It is translated as CAISGGTVAYNEQFF.

V gene TRBV27 combines with J gene TRBJ2-5, with a tentative D call TRBD2 (6 bases). V lost 3 bases and J lost 5, with 25 bases in between. The CDR3 has 18 residues. The germline gives CDR1 MNHEY, CDR2 SMNVEV (reference sequence). CDR3 sequence reads: CASSFRSLRDLGSETQYF. In DNA, the CDR3 is TGTGCCAGCAGTTTCCGAAGTTTGCGGGACCTCGGCAGCGAGACCCAGTACTTC.

The chain joins TRBV7-9 to TRBJ2-1; TRBD1 aligns across 8 bases. V lost 0 bases, J lost 8 bases, and 6 bases stayed unmatched. Germline CDR1 and CDR2: SEHNR and FQNEAQ (reference sequence). CDR3 length: 15 residues. Here the CDR3 reads CASSLAGTGVDEQFF. CDR3 DNA sequence: TGTGCCAGCAGCTTAGCCGGGACAGGTGTAGATGAGCAGTTCTTC.

The chain employs TRBV6-5 and TRBJ2-7, with TRBD1 matching over 7 bases. This CDR3 comprises 15 residues. The V gene's germline CDR1 is MNHEY and CDR2 SVGAGI. J was trimmed by 7 bases and V by 0 bases; bases with no gene match: 9. CDR3 sequence: CASSYSTGLSLEQYF. In DNA, the CDR3 is TGTGCCAGCAGTTACTCGACAGGGCTCTCATTGGAGCAGTACTTC.

The V and J genes are TRBV5-1 and TRBJ1-4; D may be TRBD1 (5 bases). Germline assignment: CDR1 SGHRS and CDR2 YFSETQ. V lost 0 bases to trimming and J lost 8 bases, with 8 bases between them. This CDR3 has 13 residues. CDR3 nucleotide sequence: TGCGCCAGCAGCTTGGGGGGGGACGAAAAACTGTTTTTT. Encoded protein: CASSLGGDEKLFF.

The gene calls are TRBV4-1 and TRBJ2-7; maybe TRBD1 (6 bases). This CDR3 has 13 amino acids. V gave up 4 bases and J gave up 5 bases, with 12 bases separating them. The germline V gene encodes CDR1 MGHRA and CDR2 YSYEKL. CDR3 sequence (DNA): TGCGCCAGCAGCCCCCTGAACAGGGACGAGCAGTACTTC. It translates to CASSPLNRDEQYF.

The chain carries TRBV28 and TRBJ2-4, with TRBD1 matching 7 bases. Germline V gene sequence: CDR1 MDHEN, CDR2 SYDVKM. V lost 6 bases to trimming and J lost 0 bases; unmatched junction nucleotides: 2. The CDR3 loop spans 14 amino acids. For the CDR3, the DNA is TGTGCCAGCAGCAGGGGGTTAGCCAAAAACATTCAGTACTTC. Translated, it gives CASSRGLAKNIQYF.

V and J are TRBV2 and TRBJ2-3, with 8 bases matching TRBD1. The CDR3 runs to 15 residues. CDR1 and CDR2 from the germline V gene are SNHLY and FYNNEI. After removal of 4 bases from V and 6 bases from J, the junction contained 9 bases not matched to a gene. CDR3: CASSGTGGMPDTQYF. The DNA of the CDR3 is TGTGCCAGCAGTGGAACAGGGGGTATGCCGGATACGCAGTATTTT.

The V and J genes are TRBV5-6 and TRBJ2-7; 9 bases map to TRBD1. Per the germline V gene, CDR1 is SGHDT and CDR2 is YYEEEE. The CDR3 is 13 amino acids. After removal of 3 bases from V and 7 bases from J, the junction contained 5 bases not matched to a gene. For the CDR3, the DNA is TGTGCCAGCAGCTGGGGGACAGGGAGGGAGCAGTACTTC. This translates into CASSWGTGREQYF.

This chain links TRBV28 with TRBJ1-2, with D maybe TRBD1 (6 bases). Germline loops: CDR1 MDHEN, CDR2 SYDVKM. The CDR3 consists of 15 residues. Trimming pared 3 bases from V and 4 bases from J, leaving 15 bases between. CDR3 coding DNA: TGTGCCAGCAGTTTTGGGGGGGCTCAGGTCTATGGCTACACCTTC. It is translated as CASSFGGAQVYGYTF.

Only one count was recorded for this clone. The gene calls are TRBV5-1 and TRBJ2-3; maybe TRBD2 (6 bases). V shed 7 bases and J shed 3 bases, with 18 bases lying between them. The length of the CDR3 is 15 residues. Germline CDR1 and CDR2: SGHRS and YFSETQ. Here the CDR3 reads CASSLSGPGTDTQYF. Written as DNA, the CDR3 is TGCGCCAGCTCCCTCAGCGGGCCAGGGACAGATACGCAGTATTTT. Based on the CDR3 plus reference TRBV5-1 and TRBJ2-3, the full variable domain is KAGVTQTPRYLIKTRGQQVTLSCSPISGHRSVSWYQQTPGQGLQFLFEYFSETQRNKGNFPGRFSGRQFSNSRSEMNVSTLELGDSALYLCASSLSGPGTDTQYFGPGTRLTVL.

The chain is built from TRBV14 and TRBJ1-5, with TRBD1 matching 12 bases. V was pared by 1 base and J by 2 bases, with 15 bases of the junction left unmatched. The CDR3 spans 21 residues. The germline V gene encodes CDR1 SGHDN and CDR2 FVKESK. CDR3 sequence reads: CASSQVLPPGQGAFGNQPQHF. CDR3 bases: TGTGCCAGCAGCCAAGTTTTGCCTCCGGGACAGGGGGCTTTCGGCAATCAGCCCCAGCATTTT.

The chain couples TRBV7-3 to TRBJ1-2; TRBD1 might be the D (5 bases). Germline V gene lookup returns CDR1 SGHTA and CDR2 FQGTGA. The CDR3 runs 15 residues. V was clipped by 5 bases and J by 8 bases, with 21 bases between them. This CDR3 reads CASSIGGKGVGGYTF. The CDR3 DNA reads as TGTGCCAGCAGCATCGGGGGGAAAGGGGTCGGGGGCTACACCTTC.

The chain uses TRBV6-5 and TRBJ1-1; D might be TRBD1 (6 bases). Germline CDR1 MNHEY, CDR2 SVGAGI. Trimming took off 2 bases at V and 4 bases at J, with 8 bases between the two ends. The CDR3 extends over 13 amino acids. The CDR3 protein is CASSYRTATEAFF. Written as DNA, the CDR3 is TGTGCCAGCAGTTACCGGACAGCCACTGAAGCTTTCTTT.

This chain uses TRBV28 with TRBJ2-5; D perhaps matches TRBD1 (5 bases). Germline CDR1 MDHEN, CDR2 SYDVKM. The V gene lost 5 bases and the J gene lost 2 bases, with 15 bases spanning the gap. CDR3 length: 15 residues. The CDR3 region has the DNA TGTGCCAGCAGTCCCGGACATCTTTTACAAGAGACCCAGTACTTC. Amino acids: CASSPGHLLQETQYF.

The CDR3 sequence is CASRRASGSYEQYF. CDR3 nucleotide sequence: TGTGCCAGCAGAAGGGCTAGCGGGAGTTACGAGCAGTACTTC. The gene calls are TRBV7-2 and TRBJ2-5, with 10 bases lining up with TRBD2. The closer fit of TRBJ2-7 to the DNA end suggests the J call may be wrong. CDR3 length: 14 residues. CDR1 is SGHTA and CDR2 is FQGNSA in the germline V gene.

This clone was detected only once. The chain uses TRBV18 and TRBJ1-6, with a weak D call TRBD1 (5 bases). Germline V CDR1 and CDR2: KGHSH, LQKENI. The CDR3 loop spans 17 amino acids. The V end lost 4 bases, the J end lost 3 bases, and 16 bases lay between the germline ends. The CDR3 sequence: CASSQGSRGGYNSPLHF. For the CDR3, the DNA is TGTGCCAGCTCACAGGGTTCTAGGGGAGGCTATAATTCACCCCTCCACTTT.

The chain combines TRBV7-6 with TRBJ2-7; D might be TRBD1 (6 bases). Germline CDR1 SGHVS, CDR2 FNYEAQ. The V end lost 6 bases, the J end lost 5 bases, and 14 bases lay between the germline ends. The CDR3 runs to 13 residues. CDR3 bases: TGTGCCAGCAGTCGTGGGGGCTGGGACGAGCAGTACGTC. As protein: CASSRGGWDEQYV.

The genes are TRBV7-9 and TRBJ1-2, with D possibly matching TRBD1 (6 bases). CDR1 and CDR2 (germline): SEHNR, FQNEAQ (reference sequence). Between the trimmed V and J ends, which lost 5 bases and 2 bases, there was a span of 18 bases. CDR3 length: 16 amino acids. The CDR3 is CASSLGQPIPNYGYTF. The CDR3 DNA is TGTGCCAGCAGCCTCGGACAGCCAATACCAAACTATGGCTACACCTTC.

The chain couples TRBV5-4 to TRBJ2-1, with 10 bases aligning to TRBD1. The CDR3 is made up of 15 amino acids. The junction had 7 bases not matched to a gene; V was cut back by 4 bases and J by 6 bases. Germline V CDR1 and CDR2: SGHNT, YYREEE (reference sequence). The CDR3 nucleotides are TGTGCCAGCAGCAAGACCGGGACAGGGGTCAATGAGCAGTTCTTC. Translation gives CASSKTGTGVNEQFF.

V usage is TRBV6-1 and J usage is TRBJ1-6, with D unresolved. V lost 1 base and J lost 7, with 8 bases in between. CDR1 MNHNS and CDR2 SASEGT come from the germline V gene. This CDR3 spans 14 amino acids. This CDR3 reads CASSEVYSNSPLHF. In DNA form, the CDR3 reads TGTGCCAGCAGTGAAGTGTACTCCAATTCACCCCTCCACTTT.

V usage is TRBV9 and J usage is TRBJ2-3, with TRBD1 as a possible D gene (5 bases). The germline V and J ends were trimmed by 0 bases and 2 bases, with 10 bases remaining between them. CDR3 length: 15 residues. Germline CDR1 reads SGDLS; CDR2 reads YYNGEE. CDR3 sequence reads: CASSVGGAHTDTQYF. CDR3 sequence (DNA): TGTGCCAGCAGCGTAGGTGGGGCTCACACAGATACGCAGTATTTT.

The chain has TRBV5-5 and TRBJ1-1; the D gene is possibly TRBD1 (6 bases). V was trimmed by 4 bases and J by 0 bases, leaving 13 bases between them. The CDR3 consists of 15 residues. The germline V gene has CDR1 SGHKS and CDR2 YYEKEE (reference sequence). CDR3 nucleotide sequence: TGTGCCAGCAGCGTTGTCAGGGGTATGAACACTGAAGCTTTCTTT. As protein: CASSVVRGMNTEAFF.

This rearrangement joins TRBV10-1 to TRBJ2-1; D possibly corresponds to TRBD2 (6 bases). Germline V gene sequence: CDR1 WNHNN, CDR2 SYGVQD (reference sequence). Deletions cut 4 bases from V and 1 base from J, with 8 bases between. The length of the CDR3 is 14 residues. For the CDR3, the DNA is TGCGCCAGCAGTGTGGGGGGATCCTACAATGAGCAGTTCTTC. It encodes CASSVGGSYNEQFF.